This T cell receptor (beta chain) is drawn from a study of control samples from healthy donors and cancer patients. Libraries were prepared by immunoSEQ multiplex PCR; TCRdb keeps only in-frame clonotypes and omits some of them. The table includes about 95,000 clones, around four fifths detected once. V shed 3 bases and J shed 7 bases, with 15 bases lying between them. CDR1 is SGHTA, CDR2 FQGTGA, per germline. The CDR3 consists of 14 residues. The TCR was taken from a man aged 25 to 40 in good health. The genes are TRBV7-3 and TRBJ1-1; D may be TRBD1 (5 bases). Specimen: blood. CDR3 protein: CASSFGAGIGEAFF. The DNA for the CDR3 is TGTGCCAGCAGCTTCGGGGCAGGGATCGGTGAAGCTTTCTTT.